One and the same sample provided the 14 T cell receptor beta chains below, sequenced in a study of T cell responses to AZD1222 COVID-19 vaccine. The assay was immunoSEQ multiplex PCR, and TCRdb's table has in-frame clones only and misses some. The repertoire holds 100,000 to 150,000 clones, 87% seen once, with approximately 1.6% in the top ten. The sample in question was peripheral blood, obtained on day 0 of AZD1222 vaccination. Every receptor here comes from an adult in good health.

In DNA form, the CDR3 reads TGTGCCAGCAGCTTAGGGGTAACCTACGAGCAGTACTTC. Its translation is CASSLGVTYEQYF. V usage is TRBV11-2 and J usage is TRBJ2-7; D gene uncertain. This CDR3 is built from 13 residues. V lost 1 base and J lost 2, with 6 bases in between. The V gene's germline CDR1 is SGHAT and CDR2 FQNNGV.

Note on this clone: One end of the junction fails to match germline, which may point to a read error. The V gene is TRBV28, the J gene TRBJ2-2, with 11 bases that match TRBD1. The CDR3 has 16 amino acids. The germline gives CDR1 MDHEN, CDR2 SYDVKM. The CDR3 DNA is TGTGCCAGCAGCTTATGGACAGGGGGCCGCACCGGGGAGCTGTTTTTT. Amino acids: CASSLWTGGRTGELFF.

The chain employs TRBV7-6 and TRBJ2-7, with 7 nucleotides matching TRBD2. The J segment lost 5 bases and the V segment lost 5 bases, leaving 12 bases of the junction unmatched. This CDR3 contains 15 residues. Germline assignment: CDR1 SGHVS and CDR2 FNYEAQ. The DNA of the CDR3 is TGTGCCAGCAGCCTCTCGGCGGCGGGGGTCGACGAGCAGTACTTC. This translates into CASSLSAAGVDEQYF.

The chain links TRBV12-3 or TRBV12-4 to TRBJ1-1; no firm D call. The length of the CDR3 is 13 residues. V was shortened by 1 base and J by 1 base, with 4 bases between the two germline ends. The CDR3 region has the DNA TGTGCCAGCAGTTTAGAAACGAACACTGAAGCTTTCTTT. Residues: CASSLETNTEAFF.

This chain links TRBV2 with TRBJ1-5; weak D call: TRBD1 (6 bases). V was pared by 1 base and J by 5 bases, with 9 bases between. This CDR3 region has 14 residues. Germline V CDR1 and CDR2: SNHLY, FYNNEI. The CDR3 sequence is CASSEDQGYQPQHF. The CDR3 coding sequence is TGTGCCAGCAGTGAAGACCAGGGGTATCAGCCCCAGCATTTT.

V usage is TRBV18 and J usage is TRBJ1-1, with D unresolved. The CDR3 is 13 amino acids. Looked up from germline, CDR1 is KGHSH and CDR2 is LQKENI. V was clipped by 6 bases and J by 8 bases, with 16 bases between them. The chain's CDR3 is CASSSSVGVEAFF. The CDR3, as DNA: TGTGCCAGCTCCTCTTCGGTGGGAGTAGAAGCTTTCTTT.

V gene TRBV27 combines with J gene TRBJ1-3; 7 bases are shared with TRBD1. The CDR3 covers 17 residues. Germline V lookup: CDR1 MNHEY, CDR2 SMNVEV (reference sequence). With V trimmed by 6 bases and J by 0 bases, 11 bases remained unmatched. The CDR3 nucleotides are TGTGCCAGCAGCCTAGCCTGGGCAGGGGGCTCTGGAAACACCATATATTTT. Residues: CASSLAWAGGSGNTIYF.

The chain links TRBV18 to TRBJ1-5; 9 bases line up with TRBD1. This CDR3 has 15 residues. The germline CDR1 and CDR2 sequences are KGHSH and LQKENI. V dropped 3 bases and J dropped 5; count of bases not matched to a gene: 5. CDR3 in amino acids: CASSPGQGGYQPQHF. Written as DNA, the CDR3 is TGTGCCAGCTCACCGGGACAGGGTGGTTATCAGCCCCAGCATTTT. Combining the CDR3 with reference TRBV18 and TRBJ1-5 gives the whole variable domain NAGVMQNPRHLVRRRGQEARLRCSPMKGHSHVYWYRQLPEEGLKFMVYLQKENIIDESGMPKERFSAEFPKEGPSILRIQQVVRGDSAAYFCASSPGQGGYQPQHFGDGTRLSIL.

This chain joins TRBV4-1 and TRBJ2-3; 12 nucleotides match TRBD2. This CDR3 spans 16 amino acids. Germline V lookup: CDR1 MGHRA, CDR2 YSYEKL. V lost 6 bases and J lost 4; bases outside the gene matches: 8. The CDR3 region has the DNA TGCGCCAGCAGACCACCGACTAGCGGGGGAGCAGATACGCAGTATTTT. Residues: CASRPPTSGGADTQYF.

V usage is TRBV14 and J usage is TRBJ2-6, with TRBD1 matching over 9 bases. CDR3 size: 20 residues. Germline V lookup: CDR1 SGHDN, CDR2 FVKESK. V was clipped by 1 base and J by 2 bases; unmatched bases: 12. The CDR3 is CASSQVGTNRGLTGANVLTF. The CDR3 DNA follows: TGTGCCAGCAGCCAAGTGGGGACAAACAGGGGGCTAACTGGGGCCAACGTCCTGACTTTC.

This chain uses TRBV4-2 with TRBJ1-4; D is undetermined. The CDR3 consists of 14 residues. Per germline, CDR1 LGHNA and CDR2 YNFKEQ. Trimming took 0 bases from V and 7 from J, leaving 9 bases between them. CDR3 in amino acids: CASSQEGRGEKLFF. The CDR3, as DNA: TGTGCCAGCAGCCAAGAGGGTCGGGGTGAAAAACTGTTTTTT.

The V and J genes are TRBV5-1 and TRBJ2-3; TRBD1 aligns across 7 bases. CDR3 length equals 15 residues. CDR1 and CDR2 from the germline V gene are SGHRS and YFSETQ. V lost 4 bases and J lost 2; bases outside the gene matches: 7. The CDR3 region is CASSPATGNTDTQYF. The CDR3 DNA reads as TGCGCCAGCAGCCCGGCGACAGGGAACACAGATACGCAGTATTTT.

CDR3 DNA sequence: TGTGCCAGCAGTCCCCGGGGAGTCCAAGAGACCCAGTACTTC. It codes for CASSPRGVQETQYF. The rearrangement joins TRBV28 to TRBJ2-5, with D possibly matching TRBD2 (5 bases). The CDR3 totals 14 residues. V lost 5 bases and J lost 1, with 11 bases in between. The V gene's germline CDR1 is MDHEN and CDR2 SYDVKM.

The chain employs TRBV6-1 and TRBJ2-5; TRBD2 matches 12 bases. Germline-derived CDR1 and CDR2 are MNHNS and SASEGT. J gave up 2 bases and V 2 bases, and 0 bases lay outside the gene matches. This CDR3 region has 15 residues. The CDR3 spells CASSELAGGQETQYF. In DNA form, the CDR3 reads TGTGCCAGCAGTGAACTAGCGGGGGGGCAAGAGACCCAGTACTTC.